These 26 T cell receptor beta chains were sequenced from one sample in a study of cytomegalovirus exposure and HLA in healthy donors. Libraries were prepared by immunoSEQ multiplex PCR; TCRdb keeps only in-frame clonotypes and omits some of them. The sample has 100,000 to 150,000 clones; over 90% are singletons. The specimen sequenced was PBMCs. The receptors shown here come from a woman under 30 in good health and CMV-seronegative.

J is TRBJ2-5 and V is TRBV7-9; maybe TRBD2 (6 bases). V gave up 5 bases and J gave up 3 bases, with 13 bases separating them. CDR1 SEHNR and CDR2 FQNEAQ come from the germline V gene (reference sequence). This CDR3 region has 14 residues. This CDR3 reads CASSPLAIKETQYF. The CDR3 DNA is TGTGCCAGCAGCCCCCTAGCGATTAAAGAGACCCAGTACTTC.

The chain combines TRBV6-5 with TRBJ2-4, with D maybe TRBD1 (5 bases). The CDR3 totals 15 residues. Germline assignment: CDR1 MNHEY and CDR2 SVGAGI. V lost 7 bases and J 3 bases, leaving 16 bases between the germline ends. The CDR3 region is CASTKKTDGKNIQYF. CDR3 DNA sequence: TGTGCCAGCACTAAGAAGACAGATGGCAAAAACATTCAGTACTTC.

The genes are TRBV9 and TRBJ2-2; 7 bases agree with TRBD1. Germline V CDR1 and CDR2: SGDLS, YYNGEE. Losses at the gene ends were 4 bases for V and 5 bases for J; bases not matched to a gene: 2. The CDR3 consists of 13 residues. DNA for the CDR3: TGTGCCAGCAGCATACAGGGGACCGGGGAGCTGTTTTTT. Residues: CASSIQGTGELFF.

The chain links TRBV5-1 to TRBJ2-3; perhaps TRBD1 as D (5 bases). The ends were cut back, 2 bases at V and 6 bases at J, with 16 bases in the middle. The CDR3 length is 15 residues. Germline V gene sequence: CDR1 SGHRS, CDR2 YFSETQ. This chain's CDR3 is CASSLTQGPRDTQYF. CDR3 bases: TGCGCCAGCAGCTTAACCCAGGGCCCCAGGGATACGCAGTATTTT.

The V call is TRBV5-1, the J call TRBJ2-3; TRBD2 is a possible D gene (6 bases). Trimming took off 0 bases at V and 4 bases at J, with 12 bases between the two ends. The CDR3 runs to 15 residues. In germline, CDR1 is SGHRS, CDR2 YFSETQ. CDR3 in amino acids: CASSLEFPGADTQYF. CDR3 bases: TGCGCCAGCAGCTTGGAGTTCCCGGGAGCAGATACGCAGTATTTT.

The V call is TRBV9, the J call TRBJ2-5; 9 nucleotides line up with TRBD2. Germline V lookup: CDR1 SGDLS, CDR2 YYNGEE. Trimming cost V 4 bases and J 5 bases; bases outside gene matches: 9. The CDR3 is 15 residues long. In DNA, the CDR3 is TGTGCCAGCAGCCCGGTGGGAGCGGGGGGCGAGACCCAGTACTTC. It translates to CASSPVGAGGETQYF. The whole variable domain, filled in from reference TRBV9 and TRBJ2-5, reads DSGVTQTPKHLITATGQRVTLRCSPRSGDLSVYWYQQSLDQGLQFLIQYYNGEERAKGNILERFSAQQFPDLHSELNLSSLELGDSALYFCASSPVGAGGETQYFGPGTRLLVL.

The gene calls are TRBV5-1 and TRBJ2-7; TRBD2 aligns across 13 bases. The CDR3 runs 15 residues. Germline V gives CDR1 SGHRS, CDR2 YFSETQ. After removal of 7 bases from V and 2 bases from J, the junction contained 6 bases not matched to a gene. The CDR3 DNA follows: TGCGCCAGCGGTCCCGGGACTAGCGGGACCTACGAGCAGTACTTC. This codes for CASGPGTSGTYEQYF.

V is TRBV11-1 and J is TRBJ2-7; no reliable D call. CDR3 length: 14 amino acids. V lost 5 bases and J lost 1, with 12 bases in between. CDR1 and CDR2 from the germline V gene are SGHAT and FQDESV (reference sequence). CDR3 nucleotides: TGTGCCAGCAGCCAGATCATCGCTTCCTACGAGCAGTACTTC. Translated, it gives CASSQIIASYEQYF.

CDR3 sequence: CASSLAQGAGAKNEQFF. The CDR3 DNA follows: TGTGCCAGCAGCTTAGCGCAGGGAGCGGGAGCTAAGAATGAGCAGTTCTTC. The V call is TRBV7-2, the J call TRBJ2-1; the match to TRBD2 covers 8 bases. With 0 bases clipped from V and 7 bases from J, the junction kept 11 bases outside the gene matches. This CDR3 contains 17 residues. Germline CDR1 SGHTA, CDR2 FQGNSA.

The chain links TRBV18 to TRBJ2-2; TRBD2 matches at 10 bases. This CDR3 comprises 16 residues. From germline, CDR1 is KGHSH and CDR2 LQKENI. Losses at the gene ends were 0 bases for V and 5 bases for J; bases not matched to a gene: 3. The CDR3 bases are TGTGCCAGCTCACCACCGGCTAGCGGGAGTACCGGGGAGCTGTTTTTT. It is translated as CASSPPASGSTGELFF.

V and J are TRBV27 and TRBJ1-1; D uncertain. In germline, CDR1 is MNHEY, CDR2 SMNVEV (reference sequence). Trimming pared 5 bases from V and 1 base from J, leaving 11 bases between. CDR3 length equals 14 residues. Here the CDR3 reads CASSMFSENTEAFF. Here the CDR3 DNA reads TGTGCCAGCAGTATGTTCAGCGAGAACACTGAAGCTTTCTTT.

A single count supports this clone. This chain links TRBV5-4 with TRBJ1-2; D is possibly TRBD1 (6 bases). Germline CDR1 reads SGHNT; CDR2 reads YYREEE (reference sequence). The CDR3 runs to 16 residues. The V and J ends lost 1 base and 2 bases respectively, with 15 bases between them. CDR3 DNA sequence: TGTGCCAGCAGCTTGCAACCCGGGACATCGAACTATGGCTACACCTTC. This codes for CASSLQPGTSNYGYTF.

The rearrangement uses TRBV9 and TRBJ1-3; D is perhaps TRBD1 (6 bases). The V and J ends lost 2 bases and 4 bases respectively, with 10 bases between them. Germline assignment: CDR1 SGDLS and CDR2 YYNGEE. This CDR3 has 14 residues. CDR3 in amino acids: CASSVSGVGNTIYF. The DNA for the CDR3 is TGTGCCAGCAGCGTCTCAGGGGTCGGAAACACCATATATTTT.

The chain has TRBV5-1 and TRBJ1-1, with 7 positions matching TRBD1. V gave up 4 bases and J gave up 2 bases; unmatched junction bases: 5. Germline V gene data show CDR1 as SGHRS and CDR2 as YFSETQ. This CDR3 contains 14 residues. CDR3 coding DNA: TGCGCCAGCAGCAAGGGACAGTATAACACTGAAGCTTTCTTT. Translation: CASSKGQYNTEAFF.

The chain couples TRBV7-9 to TRBJ2-1; D unclear. The CDR3 loop spans 13 amino acids. The germline V gene has CDR1 SEHNR and CDR2 FQNEAQ (reference sequence). V lost 7 bases and J lost 3, with 10 bases in between. The CDR3: CASTPSIYNEQFF. CDR3 nucleotide sequence: TGTGCCAGCACCCCTAGTATCTACAATGAGCAGTTCTTC.

This clone was detected once. The chain couples TRBV6-1 to TRBJ2-7; 9 bases agree with TRBD1. The CDR3 sequence is 13 residues long. V lost 6 bases, J lost 3 bases, and 3 bases stayed unmatched. CDR1 MNHNS and CDR2 SASEGT come from the germline V gene. DNA of the CDR3: TGTGCCAGCAGCCTGGACAGGGGCTACGAGCAGTACTTC. Its translation is CASSLDRGYEQYF.

The chain carries TRBV4-1 and TRBJ2-7; TRBD2 is a possible D gene (6 bases). Trimming left V 6 bases short and J 2 bases short, with 17 bases between. The CDR3 is made up of 15 amino acids. The germline V gene encodes CDR1 MGHRA and CDR2 YSYEKL. CDR3 region: CASRSTTRQPYEQYF. CDR3 sequence (DNA): TGCGCCAGCAGAAGTACGACTAGGCAACCCTACGAGCAGTACTTC.

The chain has TRBV4-2 and TRBJ1-5; unclear D gene. The V gene lost 0 bases and the J gene lost 1 base, with 10 bases spanning the gap. The germline gives CDR1 LGHNA, CDR2 YNFKEQ. The CDR3 spans 16 residues. The CDR3 loop is CASSQESRGSNQPQHF. In nucleotides, the CDR3 is TGTGCCAGCAGCCAAGAATCCCGCGGGAGCAATCAGCCCCAGCATTTT.

J is TRBJ1-5 and V is TRBV30; D may be TRBD1 (6 bases). The germline gives CDR1 GTSNPN, CDR2 SVGIG (reference sequence). Trimming took off 3 bases at V and 7 bases at J, with 16 bases between the two ends. This CDR3 spans 14 amino acids. The CDR3, as DNA: TGTGCCTGGAGCGACAGGCAGGGAGCCCAGCCCCAGCATTTT. Its translation is CAWSDRQGAQPQHF.

This sequence joins TRBV27 and TRBJ2-2; the D gene is possibly TRBD2 (5 bases). The CDR3 sequence is 16 residues long. Trimming removed 5 bases from V and 4 bases from J, with 17 bases in between. The V gene's germline CDR1 is MNHEY and CDR2 SMNVEV (reference sequence). The CDR3, as DNA: TGTGCCAGCAGTCCCATACGGGGAACCCGCACCGGGGAGCTGTTTTTT. Amino acids: CASSPIRGTRTGELFF.

The J gene is TRBJ1-1, the V gene TRBV4-1; a possible D gene is TRBD1 (5 bases). Germline V CDR1 and CDR2: MGHRA, YSYEKL. V was pared by 2 bases and J by 1 base, with 8 bases between. This CDR3 region has 14 residues. CDR3 amino acids: CASSQLTGNTEAFF. The CDR3 DNA follows: TGCGCCAGCAGCCAACTCACAGGGAACACTGAAGCTTTCTTT.

This clone appeared once. This sequence joins TRBV5-4 and TRBJ2-1; 11 nucleotides align to TRBD2. CDR1 and CDR2 (germline): SGHNT, YYREEE (reference sequence). Trimming at V came to 2 bases and at J to 9 bases, leaving 4 bases not matched to a gene. The CDR3 has 14 amino acids. The chain's CDR3 is CASSFSGGASEQFF. In DNA form, the CDR3 reads TGTGCCAGCAGCTTTAGCGGGGGGGCGTCTGAGCAGTTCTTC.

This chain connects TRBV6-1 to TRBJ1-4; 9 bases are shared with TRBD1. The V gene's germline CDR1 is MNHNS and CDR2 SASEGT. The V segment lost 3 bases and the J segment 6 bases; nucleotides outside the gene matches: 5. The CDR3 is made up of 15 amino acids. CDR3 sequence: CASSDLTGGDEKLFF. CDR3 bases: TGTGCCAGCAGTGATCTGACAGGGGGGGATGAAAAACTGTTTTTT.

This clone was counted once. The CDR3 is CASSIGRDRVGYEQYF. As DNA, the CDR3 is TGTGCCAGTAGTATAGGCCGGGACAGGGTTGGCTACGAGCAGTACTTC. This chain connects TRBV19 to TRBJ2-7, with 9 positions matching TRBD1. J lost 3 bases, V lost 1 base, and 7 bases had no gene match. CDR1 and CDR2 from the germline V gene are LNHDA and SQIVND (reference sequence). The CDR3 is 16 residues long. The full variable domain, in which reference TRBV19 and TRBJ2-7 provide the parts outside the CDR3, is DGGITQSPKYLFRKEGQNVTLSCEQNLNHDAMYWYRQDPGQGLRLIYYSQIVNDFQKGDIAEGYSVSREKKESFPLTVTSAQKNPTAFYLCASSIGRDRVGYEQYFGPGTRLTVT.

Remarks on this clone: Other DNA sequences in the same sample also yield this CDR3. The chain joins TRBV28 to TRBJ2-7, with D unresolved. V lost 3 bases to trimming and J lost 0 bases, with 6 bases between them. The CDR3 consists of 13 residues. The germline V gene has CDR1 MDHEN and CDR2 SYDVKM. CDR3 region: CASSFLSSYEQYF. Written as DNA, the CDR3 is TGTGCCAGCAGTTTCCTCAGCTCCTACGAGCAGTACTTC. Full variable domain (rest looked up from reference TRBV28 and TRBJ2-7): DVKVTQSSRYLVKRTGEKVFLECVQDMDHENMFWYRQDPGLGLRLIYFSYDVKMKEKGDIPEGYSVSREKKERFSLILESASTNQTSMYLCASSFLSSYEQYFGPGTRLTVT.

CDR3 amino acids: CASSLAASDGFYEQYF. The CDR3 DNA reads TGCGCCAGCAGCTTGGCTGCTAGCGATGGGTTCTACGAGCAGTACTTC. The gene calls are TRBV5-1 and TRBJ2-7; D is possibly TRBD2 (6 bases). The CDR3 is 16 amino acids. The germline gives CDR1 SGHRS, CDR2 YFSETQ. V was clipped by 0 bases and J by 3 bases, with 16 bases between them.